This T cell receptor beta chain is from a study of T cells in Graves' hyperthyroidism and ophthalmopathy. Amplified TCR beta CDR3 regions derived from RNA transcripts. During a first-round RT-PCR of the TCR CDR3, the HTBI primer set was used. TCRdb reprocessed the multiplex PCR reads with MiXCR, giving one entry per CDR3 protein. The sample has some 620,000 distinct CDR3 sequences; about a sixth are singletons. CDR3 length: 17 residues. The trim removed 4 bases at V and 0 bases at J, leaving 5 bases unmatched. Germline V gives CDR1 LGHDT, CDR2 YNNKEL (reference sequence). Aged 18 to 65, the patients had hyperthyroidism that was newly diagnosed and had lasted under 2 months.

The sequence was obtained from a young woman with Graves' hyperthyroidism. The rearrangement links TRBV3-1 to TRBJ2-1, with 11 nucleotides matching TRBD2. The sequenced sample was blood. CDR3 nucleotides: TGTGCCAGCAGCCCGACTAGCGGGACAAGCTCCTACAATGAGCAGTTCTTC. It is translated as CASSPTSGTSSYNEQFF.